What follows is one T cell receptor beta chain and its context. In the study's own analysis: By means of reference gene primer amplification, nucleated cell counts were estimated. Measured with immunoSEQ multiplex PCR; TCRdb has only the in-frame clones, and not every one. The D gene and trimming were derived from the DNA, and the V and J assignments and clone size from that table. The sample lists 85,000 to 120,000 clones, 80% to 95% occurring once. This entry belongs to a study of blood T cell repertoires in COVID-19. Across the whole study: In each case, the material was cDNA or gDNA derived from T cells, B-cell-depleted T cells, or PBMCs.

Trimming removed 5 bases from V and 3 bases from J; junction bases left unmatched: 6. Germline loops: CDR1 SGHTA, CDR2 FQGNSA. The CDR3 is made up of 15 amino acids. The sequenced sample consisted of peripheral blood. The genes are TRBV7-2 and TRBJ1-4; 7 positions match TRBD1. The sequence was obtained from a woman between 45 and 65 years old with COVID-19, enrolled during active disease. The CDR3 nucleotides read TGTGCCAGCAGCCCCCTTAGGGGGCCTAATGAAAAACTGTTTTTT. This translates into CASSPLRGPNEKLFF.